This T cell receptor beta chain was sequenced during a study of blood T cell repertoires in COVID-19. Libraries were prepared by immunoSEQ multiplex PCR; TCRdb keeps only in-frame clonotypes and omits some of them. The sample holds 50,000 to 60,000 clones, roughly 85% seen once. The CDR3 has 13 residues. V was trimmed by 8 bases and J by 0 bases, leaving 8 bases between them. Per germline, CDR1 MNHEY and CDR2 SVGAGI. Sample: peripheral blood. The V gene is TRBV6-5, the J gene TRBJ1-5; D not certain. This receptor was taken from a human donor in a cohort sampled during active or convalescent COVID-19. This chain's CDR3 is CASAVNSNQPQHF. The CDR3 coding sequence is TGTGCCAGCGCAGTTAATAGCAATCAGCCCCAGCATTTT.